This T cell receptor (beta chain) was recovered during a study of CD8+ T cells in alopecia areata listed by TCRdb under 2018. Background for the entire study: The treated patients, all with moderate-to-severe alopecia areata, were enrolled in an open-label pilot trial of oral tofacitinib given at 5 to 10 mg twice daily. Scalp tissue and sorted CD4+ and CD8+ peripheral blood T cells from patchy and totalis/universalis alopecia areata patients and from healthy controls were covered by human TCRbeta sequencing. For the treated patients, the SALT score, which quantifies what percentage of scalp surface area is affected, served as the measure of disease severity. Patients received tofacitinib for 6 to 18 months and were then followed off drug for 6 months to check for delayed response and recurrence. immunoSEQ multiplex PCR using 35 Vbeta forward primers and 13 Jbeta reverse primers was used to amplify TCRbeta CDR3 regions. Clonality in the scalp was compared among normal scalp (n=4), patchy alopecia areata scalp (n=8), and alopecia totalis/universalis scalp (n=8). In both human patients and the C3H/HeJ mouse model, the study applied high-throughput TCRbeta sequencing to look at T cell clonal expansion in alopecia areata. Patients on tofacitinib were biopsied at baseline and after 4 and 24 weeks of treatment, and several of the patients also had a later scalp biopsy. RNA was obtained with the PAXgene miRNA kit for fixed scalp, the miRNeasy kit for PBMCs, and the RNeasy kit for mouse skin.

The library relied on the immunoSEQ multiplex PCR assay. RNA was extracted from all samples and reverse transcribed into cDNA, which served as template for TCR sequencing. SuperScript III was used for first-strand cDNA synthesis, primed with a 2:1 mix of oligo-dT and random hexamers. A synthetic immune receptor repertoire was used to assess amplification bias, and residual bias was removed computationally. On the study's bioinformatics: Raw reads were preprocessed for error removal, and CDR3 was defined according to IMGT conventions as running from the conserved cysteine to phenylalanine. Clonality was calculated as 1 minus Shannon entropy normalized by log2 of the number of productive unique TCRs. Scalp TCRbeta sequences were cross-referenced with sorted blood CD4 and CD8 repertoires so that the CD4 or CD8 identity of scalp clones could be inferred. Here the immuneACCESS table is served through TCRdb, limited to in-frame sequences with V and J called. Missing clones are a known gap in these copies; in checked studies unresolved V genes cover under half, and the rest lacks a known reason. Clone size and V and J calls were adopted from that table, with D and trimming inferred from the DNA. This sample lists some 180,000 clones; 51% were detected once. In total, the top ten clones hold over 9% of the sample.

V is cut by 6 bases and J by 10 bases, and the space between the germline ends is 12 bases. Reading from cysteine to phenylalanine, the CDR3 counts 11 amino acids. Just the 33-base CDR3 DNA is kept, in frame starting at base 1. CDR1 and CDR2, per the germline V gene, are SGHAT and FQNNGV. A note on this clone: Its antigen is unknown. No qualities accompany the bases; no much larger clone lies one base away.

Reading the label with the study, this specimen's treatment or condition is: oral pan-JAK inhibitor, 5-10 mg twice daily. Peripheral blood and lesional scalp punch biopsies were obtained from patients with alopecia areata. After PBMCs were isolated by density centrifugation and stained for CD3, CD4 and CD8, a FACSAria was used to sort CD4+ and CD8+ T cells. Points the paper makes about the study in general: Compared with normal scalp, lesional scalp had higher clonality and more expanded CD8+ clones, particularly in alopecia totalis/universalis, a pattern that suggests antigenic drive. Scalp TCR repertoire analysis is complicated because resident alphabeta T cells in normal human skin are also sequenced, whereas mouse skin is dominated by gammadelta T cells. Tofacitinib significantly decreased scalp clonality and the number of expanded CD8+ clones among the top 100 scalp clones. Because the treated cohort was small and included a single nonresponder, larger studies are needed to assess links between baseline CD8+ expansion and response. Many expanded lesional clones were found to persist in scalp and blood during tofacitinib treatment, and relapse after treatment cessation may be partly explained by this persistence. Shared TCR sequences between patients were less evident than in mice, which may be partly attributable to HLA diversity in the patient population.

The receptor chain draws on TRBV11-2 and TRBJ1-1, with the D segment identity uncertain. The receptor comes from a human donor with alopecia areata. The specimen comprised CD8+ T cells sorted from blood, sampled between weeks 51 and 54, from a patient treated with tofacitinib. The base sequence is TGTGCCAGCAGTCTTGAAGGAACAGCTTTCTTT. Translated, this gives CASSLEGTAFF.